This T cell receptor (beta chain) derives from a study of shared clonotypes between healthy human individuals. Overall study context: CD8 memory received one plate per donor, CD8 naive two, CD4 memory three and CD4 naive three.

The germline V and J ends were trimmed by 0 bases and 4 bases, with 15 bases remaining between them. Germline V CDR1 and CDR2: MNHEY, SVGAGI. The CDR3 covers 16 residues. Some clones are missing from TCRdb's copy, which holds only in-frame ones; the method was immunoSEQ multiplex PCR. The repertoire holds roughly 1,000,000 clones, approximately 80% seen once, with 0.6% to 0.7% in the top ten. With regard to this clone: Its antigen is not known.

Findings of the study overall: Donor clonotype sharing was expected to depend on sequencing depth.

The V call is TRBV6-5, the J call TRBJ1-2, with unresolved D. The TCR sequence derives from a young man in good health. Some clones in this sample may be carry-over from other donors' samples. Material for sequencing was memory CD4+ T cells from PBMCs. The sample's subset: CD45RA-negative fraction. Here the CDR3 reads CASSYSGGRVSYGYTF. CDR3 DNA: TGTGCCAGCAGTTACTCTGGAGGGCGGGTGAGCTATGGCTACACCTTC.